This TCR beta chain was sequenced for a study of Ad26.COV2.S vaccination and SARS-CoV-2 variants. Study-level points and caveats: Substantial breadth was reported for post-vaccination spike-specific CD8+ and CD4+ T cells. There was a possibility that the TCR breadth and depth analyses underestimated total T cell responses.

The assay was immunoSEQ multiplex PCR, and TCRdb's table has in-frame clones only and misses some. The sample holds 75,000 to 100,000 clones; about four fifths are singletons and the top ten take about 15%. As to this clone: Antigen unknown.

Germline CDR1 is SEHNR and CDR2 is FQNEAQ (reference sequence). CDR3 length: 15 amino acids. The trim removed 6 bases at V and 2 bases at J, leaving 5 bases unmatched. This receptor was taken from a human donor who had recovered from COVID-19. This chain joins TRBV7-9 and TRBJ1-3; 9 nucleotides align to TRBD1. The starting material was peripheral blood, obtained after recovery from COVID-19. DNA of the CDR3: TGTGCCAGCAGACCCGGACAGGGGACTGGAAACACCATATATTTT. Translating gives CASRPGQGTGNTIYF.